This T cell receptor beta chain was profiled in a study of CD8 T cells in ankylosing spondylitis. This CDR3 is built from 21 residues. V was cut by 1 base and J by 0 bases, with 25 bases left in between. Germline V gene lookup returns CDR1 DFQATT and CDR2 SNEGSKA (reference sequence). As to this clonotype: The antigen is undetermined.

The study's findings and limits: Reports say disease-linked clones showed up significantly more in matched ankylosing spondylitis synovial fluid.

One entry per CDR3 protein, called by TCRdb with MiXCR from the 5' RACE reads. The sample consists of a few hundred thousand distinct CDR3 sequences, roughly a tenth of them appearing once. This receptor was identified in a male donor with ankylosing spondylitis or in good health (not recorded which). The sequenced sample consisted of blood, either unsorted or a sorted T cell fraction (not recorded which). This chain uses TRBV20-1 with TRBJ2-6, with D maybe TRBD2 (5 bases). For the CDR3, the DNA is TGCAGTGCTAGAGCGCCCCCAATAGAGGGTCCCCCCTCCTCTGGGGCCAACGTCCTGACTTTC. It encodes CSARAPPIEGPPSSGANVLTF.